The following is a T cell receptor (beta chain) sequence with its context. What it binds is unknown. The CDR3 runs 15 residues. From germline, CDR1 is LNHDA and CDR2 SQIVND (reference sequence). The germline V and J ends were trimmed by 1 base and 6 bases, with 13 bases remaining between them. This sample stems from a study of cytomegalovirus exposure and HLA in healthy donors. Overall study findings and caveats: Most TCR sequences proved rare, with some public TCRs found in many donors. The study labeled under 200 TCR beta chains cytomegalovirus-associated. Reports described diagnosis of cytomegalovirus status by the classifier as highly specific and sensitive.

Among the 120 subjects of the validation cohort, separate from the roughly 670-subject first cohort, were the donors. The data were produced by immunoSEQ multiplex PCR, yet TCRdb's version contains in-frame clones alone and is incomplete. The data show approximately 160,000 clones, around four fifths seen once. The chain carries TRBV19 and TRBJ1-5; weak D call: TRBD1 (6 bases). The TCR originated in a man aged 30-40 years in good health and CMV-seropositive. What was sequenced was PBMCs. CDR3 residues: CASSIVQGPSQPQHF. DNA for the CDR3: TGTGCCAGTAGTATAGTTCAGGGGCCCAGTCAGCCCCAGCATTTT.